The 20 T cell receptor beta chains reported below all come from one sample, sequenced in a study of somatic mutations in cytotoxic T cells in rheumatoid arthritis. Clones were sequenced by immunoSEQ multiplex PCR, and TCRdb holds only the in-frame ones, with some missing. The sample contains approximately 18,000 clones, approximately 80% of which appear only once. Sequenced: CD8+ T cells sorted from blood. The receptors were sampled from an adult with rheumatoid arthritis.

This clone has a single count. The V and J genes are TRBV6-4 and TRBJ2-2; 8 bases align to TRBD1. V lost 5 bases, J lost 1 base, and 6 bases stayed unmatched. This CDR3 has 16 amino acids. CDR1 is MRHNA, CDR2 SNTAGT, per germline. The DNA for the CDR3 is TGTGCCAGCAGTCCCGACAGGGGTTTGAACACCGGGGAGCTGTTTTTT. This codes for CASSPDRGLNTGELFF.

This chain links TRBV7-8 with TRBJ2-7; 13 bases are shared with TRBD2. Germline V gene data show CDR1 as SGHVS and CDR2 as FQNEAQ. The junction had 5 bases not matched to a gene; V was cut back by 5 bases and J by 4 bases. The CDR3 has 15 amino acids. The CDR3 nucleotides read TGTGCCAGCAGCCCAAGGACTAGCGGGGGTTACGAGCAGTACTTC. Its protein product is CASSPRTSGGYEQYF. Filled out from reference TRBV7-8 and TRBJ2-7, the complete variable domain reads GAGVSQSPRYKVAKRGQDVALRCDPISGHVSLFWYQQALGQGPEFLTYFQNEAQLDKSGLPSDRFFAERPEGSVSTLKIQRTQQEDSAVYLCASSPRTSGGYEQYFGPGTRLTVT.

The chain couples TRBV5-4 to TRBJ2-1, with 11 bases fitting TRBD2. Germline-derived CDR1 and CDR2 are SGHNT and YYREEE (reference sequence). The CDR3 runs to 13 residues. V was clipped by 2 bases and J by 15 bases; unmatched bases: 7. The CDR3 DNA is TGTGCCAGCAGCTTTGGTAGCGGGAGGGGCATGTTCTTC. Translating gives CASSFGSGRGMFF.

This chain connects TRBV30 to TRBJ1-2; D is uncertain. This CDR3 comprises 15 residues. The V end was cut by 2 bases, the J end by 7 bases, with 20 bases between. CDR1 is GTSNPN and CDR2 is SVGIG in the germline V gene (reference sequence). The CDR3 sequence: CAWSSPSEGGFGYTF. The CDR3 DNA is TGTGCCTGGAGTTCACCCTCGGAGGGAGGCTTTGGCTACACCTTC.

V and J are TRBV10-1 and TRBJ2-3; 7 nucleotides match TRBD2. Germline loops: CDR1 WNHNN, CDR2 SYGVQD (reference sequence). CDR3 length: 12 residues. Trimming removed 4 bases from V and 9 bases from J; junction bases left unmatched: 4. Here the CDR3 reads CASSGLAATQYF. As DNA, the CDR3 is TGCGCCAGCAGTGGTCTAGCGGCGACGCAGTATTTT.

The V call is TRBV5-1, the J call TRBJ2-5; unclear D gene. CDR3 length: 14 residues. From germline, CDR1 is SGHRS and CDR2 YFSETQ. The V end lost 4 bases, the J end lost 1 base, and 11 bases lay between the germline ends. The CDR3 protein is CASSVRNPQETQYF. The CDR3 DNA is TGCGCCAGCAGCGTGCGCAATCCCCAAGAGACCCAGTACTTC.

This chain connects TRBV6-5 to TRBJ2-7; D remains ambiguous. CDR1 is MNHEY, CDR2 SVGAGI, per germline. Trimming left V 6 bases short and J 0 bases short, with 9 bases between. This CDR3 contains 13 residues. This CDR3 reads CASRAAYSYEQYF. In DNA, the CDR3 is TGTGCCAGCAGGGCGGCATACTCCTACGAGCAGTACTTC.

The chain links TRBV2 to TRBJ1-2; D might be TRBD1 (5 bases). Trimming took off 7 bases at V and 4 bases at J, with 13 bases between the two ends. The CDR3 sequence is 13 residues long. Germline V gene sequence: CDR1 SNHLY, CDR2 FYNNEI. CDR3 coding DNA: TGTGCCAGCACTGCCCGGGGGATCTATGGCTACACCTTC. It encodes CASTARGIYGYTF.

In regard to this clone: Distinct nucleotide sequences in the sample also encode this CDR3. The gene calls are TRBV6-5 and TRBJ1-2, with a tentative D call TRBD1 (5 bases). Germline values: CDR1 MNHEY, CDR2 SVGAGI. This CDR3 spans 12 amino acids. Trimming pared 5 bases from V and 8 bases from J, leaving 12 bases between. CDR3 in DNA: TGTGCCAGCAGTAACAGTGGGGACGGCTACACCTTC. This encodes CASSNSGDGYTF.

The J gene is TRBJ2-2, the V gene TRBV4-1; D is possibly TRBD2 (5 bases). This CDR3 spans 15 amino acids. Trimming stripped 4 bases from V and 5 bases from J, with 14 bases between. Per the germline V gene, CDR1 is MGHRA and CDR2 is YSYEKL. The CDR3 loop reads CASSPWLARTGELFF. In DNA form, the CDR3 reads TGCGCCAGCAGCCCTTGGCTAGCAAGGACCGGGGAGCTGTTTTTT.

The V call is TRBV27, the J call TRBJ1-1; 9 bases match TRBD1. This CDR3 region has 16 residues. The junction had 10 bases not matched to a gene; V was cut back by 4 bases and J by 4 bases. Germline V gives CDR1 MNHEY, CDR2 SMNVEV (reference sequence). The CDR3 is CASSSLSTGGITEAFF. CDR3 coding DNA: TGTGCCAGCAGTTCACTCTCGACAGGGGGTATCACTGAAGCTTTCTTT.

This clone was seen only a few times. The rearrangement links TRBV19 to TRBJ1-2; maybe TRBD1 (6 bases). The CDR3 consists of 17 residues. CDR1 is LNHDA and CDR2 is SQIVND in the germline V gene (reference sequence). Trimming stripped 6 bases from V and 7 bases from J, with 27 bases between. CDR3 sequence (DNA): TGTGCCAGTAGCCACCTCACGTTCACAGGGCCGCTTGGTGGCTACACCTTC. Protein sequence: CASSHLTFTGPLGGYTF.

The chain links TRBV7-8 to TRBJ2-6; D uncertain. The ends were cut back, 5 bases at V and 0 bases at J, with 14 bases in the middle. In germline, CDR1 is SGHVS, CDR2 FQNEAQ. This CDR3 region has 17 residues. CDR3 loop: CASSPNQANSGANVLTF. CDR3 sequence (DNA): TGTGCCAGCAGCCCAAATCAGGCCAACTCTGGGGCCAACGTCCTGACTTTC.

This sequence joins TRBV9 and TRBJ2-2; possible D gene TRBD1, 6 bases. V was trimmed by 0 bases and J by 4 bases, leaving 16 bases between them. The CDR3 consists of 17 residues. Germline V gene sequence: CDR1 SGDLS, CDR2 YYNGEE. The CDR3 reads CASSVGQVFSSTGELFF. The CDR3 bases are TGTGCCAGCAGCGTAGGACAGGTTTTTTCCAGCACCGGGGAGCTGTTTTTT.

The chain joins TRBV7-9 to TRBJ1-1; unclear D gene. The CDR3 extends over 13 amino acids. Per the germline V gene, CDR1 is SEHNR and CDR2 is FQNEAQ (reference sequence). The V and J ends lost 5 bases and 1 base respectively, with 8 bases between them. The CDR3 DNA reads TGTGCCAGCAGCGTAGGGAGGAACACTGAAGCTTTCTTT. Translation: CASSVGRNTEAFF.

The rearrangement uses TRBV7-9 and TRBJ1-1; D is unresolved. The CDR3 has 14 amino acids. The germline gives CDR1 SEHNR, CDR2 FQNEAQ (reference sequence). V dropped 4 bases and J dropped 1 base, with 10 bases sitting between them. CDR3 DNA: TGTGCCAGCAGCTCCCCGGAGGGGAACACTGAAGCTTTCTTT. It translates to CASSSPEGNTEAFF. The complete variable domain, with remaining parts taken from reference TRBV7-9 and TRBJ1-1, reads DTGVSQNPRHKITKRGQNVTFRCDPISEHNRLYWYRQTLGQGPEFLTYFQNEAQLEKSRLLSDRFSAERPKGSFSTLEIQRTEQGDSAMYLCASSSPEGNTEAFFGQGTRLTVV.

This clone was seen a single time. The rearrangement joins TRBV15 to TRBJ2-3; TRBD2 matches at 10 bases. Germline assignment: CDR1 LNHNV and CDR2 YYDKDF (reference sequence). Trimming cost V 3 bases and J 0 bases; bases outside gene matches: 6. The CDR3 sequence is 17 residues long. Written as DNA, the CDR3 is TGTGCCACCAGCAGTCACCTAGCGGGGGCTAGCACAGATACGCAGTATTTT. As protein: CATSSHLAGASTDTQYF.

The chain recombines TRBV27 with TRBJ1-3; maybe TRBD1 (5 bases). V gave up 4 bases and J gave up 1 base, with 8 bases separating them. CDR1 and CDR2 from the germline V gene are MNHEY and SMNVEV (reference sequence). The CDR3 is 14 amino acids. CDR3 in amino acids: CASSSGGSGNTIYF. The DNA for the CDR3 is TGTGCCAGCAGTTCTGGGGGTTCTGGAAACACCATATATTTT.

This chain's CDR3 is CASSLVGVLGMNTEAFF. The CDR3 DNA reads as TGTGCCAGCAGCTTAGTTGGGGTCCTGGGGATGAACACTGAAGCTTTCTTT. This chain links TRBV7-9 with TRBJ1-1; D ambiguous. This CDR3 comprises 17 residues. V lost 1 base and J 0 bases, leaving 15 bases between the germline ends. CDR1 SEHNR and CDR2 FQNEAQ come from the germline V gene (reference sequence). Drawing the rest from reference TRBV7-9 and TRBJ1-1, the complete variable domain is DTGVSQNPRHKITKRGQNVTFRCDPISEHNRLYWYRQTLGQGPEFLTYFQNEAQLEKSRLLSDRFSAERPKGSFSTLEIQRTEQGDSAMYLCASSLVGVLGMNTEAFFGQGTRLTVV.

The chain combines TRBV5-8 with TRBJ2-1; 7 bases map to TRBD1. This CDR3 is 15 amino acids long. The junction had 9 bases not matched to a gene; V was cut back by 6 bases and J by 3 bases. Germline V lookup: CDR1 SGHTS, CDR2 YDEGEE. The CDR3 sequence is CASTKPGQHYNEQFF. The CDR3 coding sequence is TGTGCCAGCACTAAACCGGGACAGCACTACAATGAGCAGTTCTTC.